This T cell receptor beta chain emerged from a study of blood T cell repertoires in COVID-19 (dated by TCRdb to the early 2020s). Turning to the overall study: Collaborator samples came from the United States, Italy and Spain and covered acute and convalescent phases of COVID-19. HLA class I and class II types, where available, came from metadata supplied by the sample provider rather than from assay-based typing. The repertoires were released in a freely available public database meant as a resource for research on the immune response to SARS-CoV-2. The samples were drawn from two sources: the first 160 participants of the ongoing ImmuneRACE study, and fewer than 1,500 subjects contributed by 6 global collaborators. Subjects who had been exposed to COVID-19, were actively infected with it, or had recovered from it provided the deeply sampled blood TCRbeta repertoires that made up the dataset. Nearly every sample came with metadata listing a de-identified subject ID, COVID-19 status, age in years and sex. The material from the prospective study consisted of cDNA or gDNA derived from T cells, B-cell-depleted T cells, or PBMCs. What the work shows at the level of the full study, not this receptor alone: The quantity of clinical and demographic metadata differed by source and by participant and was supplied without curation.

Per the germline V gene, MNHEY is the CDR1 and SVGAGI is the CDR2. V is reduced by 4 bases and J by 0 bases, leaving a spacing of 13 bases between them. The CDR3 runs 16 residues from the cysteine to the phenylalanine. Only the CDR3 DNA stays, 48 bases, in frame from base 1. With regard to this clone: The specificity of this receptor is unknown. No per-base quality is available; no much larger clone lies one base away.

Each collaborating institution followed its own protocols to collect whole blood in K2EDTA tubes. For TCRbeta analysis, collaborators shipped samples in one of three forms: frozen whole blood, isolated PBMCs, or DNA extracted from either of those sample types. The immunoSEQ Assay, a bias-controlled multiplex PCR, was used to amplify TCRbeta CDR3 regions from genomic DNA. The authors' pipeline ran thus. Within the assay, amplification of reference gene primers was used to estimate how many nucleated cells each sample contained. Sequence reads were collapsed and filtered to measure the absolute abundance of every unique TCRbeta CDR3 rearrangement. For each sample, productive Simpson clonality was calculated by taking the square root of Simpson's diversity index across productive rearrangements. TCRdb holds this immuneACCESS table with in-frame rearrangements only. Some clones are missing; in checked studies, unresolved V genes explain under half, and the rest has no known cause. The V and J calls and clone size are taken from that table; D and trimming were inferred from the DNA. This sample comprises around 56,000 clones, roughly 80% of them detected only once. Of the sample, approximately 14% falls within the top ten clones.

The specimen was peripheral blood. This sequence was found in a woman aged 70 to 79 with acute or convalescent COVID-19. The chain was built from TRBV6-5 and TRBJ1-3, with an unclear D gene assignment. CDR3 loop: CASSSGSQASGNTIYF. The DNA is TGTGCCAGCAGTTCGGGTTCCCAAGCCTCTGGAAACACCATATATTTT.